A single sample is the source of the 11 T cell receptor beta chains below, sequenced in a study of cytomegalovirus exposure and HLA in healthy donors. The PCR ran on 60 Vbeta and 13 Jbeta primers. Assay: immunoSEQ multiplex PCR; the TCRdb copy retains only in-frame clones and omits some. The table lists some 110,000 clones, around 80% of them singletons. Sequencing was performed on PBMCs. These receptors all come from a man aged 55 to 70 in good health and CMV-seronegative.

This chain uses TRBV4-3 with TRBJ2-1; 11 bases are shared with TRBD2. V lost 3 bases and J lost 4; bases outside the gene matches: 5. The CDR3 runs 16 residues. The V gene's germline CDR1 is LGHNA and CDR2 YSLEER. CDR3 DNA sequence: TGCGCCAGCAGCCATATAGCGGGGGGGGTTTACAATGAGCAGTTCTTC. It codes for CASSHIAGGVYNEQFF.

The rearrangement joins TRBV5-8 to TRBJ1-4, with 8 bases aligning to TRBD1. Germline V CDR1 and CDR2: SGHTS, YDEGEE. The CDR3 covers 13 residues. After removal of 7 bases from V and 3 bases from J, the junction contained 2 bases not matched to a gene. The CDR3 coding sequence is TGTGCCAGCGGGACAGGATCTAATGAAAAACTGTTTTTT. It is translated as CASGTGSNEKLFF.

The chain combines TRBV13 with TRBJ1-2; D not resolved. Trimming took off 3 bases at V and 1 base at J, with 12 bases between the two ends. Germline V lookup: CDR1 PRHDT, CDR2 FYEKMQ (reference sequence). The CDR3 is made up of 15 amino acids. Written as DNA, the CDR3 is TGTGCCAGCAGCTTTAGGGAGGCTGTTAACTATGGCTACACCTTC. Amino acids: CASSFREAVNYGYTF.

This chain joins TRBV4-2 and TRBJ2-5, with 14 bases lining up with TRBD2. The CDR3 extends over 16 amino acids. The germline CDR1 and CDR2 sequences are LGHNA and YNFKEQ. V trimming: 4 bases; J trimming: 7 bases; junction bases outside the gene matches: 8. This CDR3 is CASSPRLAGGPGTQYF. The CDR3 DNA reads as TGTGCCAGCAGCCCCAGACTAGCGGGGGGGCCGGGGACCCAGTACTTC.

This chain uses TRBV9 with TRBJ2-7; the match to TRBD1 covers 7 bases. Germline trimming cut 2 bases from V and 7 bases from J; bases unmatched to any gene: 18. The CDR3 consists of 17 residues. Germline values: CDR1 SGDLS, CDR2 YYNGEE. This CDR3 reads CASSVLGDSAPWGEQYV. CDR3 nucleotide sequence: TGTGCCAGCAGCGTCTTAGGGGACAGCGCACCGTGGGGGGAGCAGTACGTC.

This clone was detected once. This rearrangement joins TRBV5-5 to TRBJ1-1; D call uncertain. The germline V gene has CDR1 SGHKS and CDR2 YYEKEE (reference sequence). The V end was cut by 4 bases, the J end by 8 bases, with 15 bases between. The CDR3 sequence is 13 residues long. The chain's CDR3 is CASSPYPSREAFF. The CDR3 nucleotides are TGTGCCAGCAGCCCGTATCCCTCCAGGGAAGCTTTCTTT.

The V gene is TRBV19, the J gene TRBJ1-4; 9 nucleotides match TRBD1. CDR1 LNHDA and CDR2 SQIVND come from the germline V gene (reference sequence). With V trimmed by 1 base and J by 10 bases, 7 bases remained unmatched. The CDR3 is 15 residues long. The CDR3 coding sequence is TGTGCCAGTAGTATAGCAACAGGGGGCCACGGAAAACTGTTTTTT. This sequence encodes CASSIATGGHGKLFF.

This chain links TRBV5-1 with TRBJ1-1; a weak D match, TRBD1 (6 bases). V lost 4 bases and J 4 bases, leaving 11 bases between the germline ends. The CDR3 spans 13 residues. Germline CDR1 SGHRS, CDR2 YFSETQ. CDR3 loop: CASSPYRATEAFF. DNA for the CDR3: TGCGCCAGCAGCCCATACAGGGCCACTGAAGCTTTCTTT.

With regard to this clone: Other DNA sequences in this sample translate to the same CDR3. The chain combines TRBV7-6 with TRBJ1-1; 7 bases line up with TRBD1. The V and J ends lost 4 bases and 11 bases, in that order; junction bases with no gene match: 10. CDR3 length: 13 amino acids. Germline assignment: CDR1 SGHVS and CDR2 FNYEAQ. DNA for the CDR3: TGTGCCAGCAGCTCATCCAACAGGGGTCAGGCTTTCTTT. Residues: CASSSSNRGQAFF.

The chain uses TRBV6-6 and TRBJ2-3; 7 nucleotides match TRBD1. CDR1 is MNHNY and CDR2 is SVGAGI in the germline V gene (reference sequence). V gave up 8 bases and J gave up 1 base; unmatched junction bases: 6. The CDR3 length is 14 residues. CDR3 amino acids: CASLGGQRTDTQYF. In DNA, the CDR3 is TGTGCCAGCCTAGGGGGACAGCGCACAGATACGCAGTATTTT.

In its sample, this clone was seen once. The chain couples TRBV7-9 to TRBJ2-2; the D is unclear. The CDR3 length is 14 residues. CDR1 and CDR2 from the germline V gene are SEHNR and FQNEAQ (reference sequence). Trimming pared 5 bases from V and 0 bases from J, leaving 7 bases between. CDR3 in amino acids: CASSRTANTGELFF. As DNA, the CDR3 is TGTGCCAGCAGCCGAACAGCGAACACCGGGGAGCTGTTTTTT.